A single sample gave rise to the 19 T cell receptor beta chains below, sequenced in a study of cytomegalovirus exposure and HLA in healthy donors (dated by TCRdb to about 2017). Receptor libraries were prepared by the immunoSEQ multiplex PCR assay. For the multiplex PCR, a mixture combining 60 forward primers for TCR Vbeta segments and 13 reverse primers for TCR Jbeta segments was used. Imported from immuneACCESS, the table was reduced by TCRdb to in-frame sequences with V and J called. These copies leave out some clones; in studies compared against another copy, an unresolved V gene accounts for under half, and the cause of the remainder is not known. Across this sample there are about 130,000 clones, with 79% seen only once. In total, the top ten clones hold around 6.3% of the sample. The sequencing input was PBMCs. Receptors were obtained from a middle-aged man in good health and CMV-seropositive.

The chain uses TRBV5-1 and TRBJ1-4; D call uncertain. The germline V gene encodes CDR1 SGHRS and CDR2 YFSETQ. There are 15 residues in the CDR3. The V gene lost 4 bases and the J gene lost 0 bases, with 10 bases spanning the gap. The chain's CDR3 is CASSLTGSTNEKLFF. Here the CDR3 DNA reads TGCGCCAGCAGCCTGACGGGGTCAACTAATGAAAAACTGTTTTTT. Looking up the rest from reference TRBV5-1 and TRBJ1-4 gives the full variable domain: KAGVTQTPRYLIKTRGQQVTLSCSPISGHRSVSWYQQTPGQGLQFLFEYFSETQRNKGNFPGRFSGRQFSNSRSEMNVSTLELGDSALYLCASSLTGSTNEKLFFGSGTQLSVL.

The CDR3 DNA reads TGTGCCAGCACCCCCGGACTAGCGGGCACCTACGAGCAGTACTTC. Translated: CASTPGLAGTYEQYF. The rearrangement joins TRBV28 to TRBJ2-7; 11 bases fit TRBD2. The CDR3 runs 15 residues. V lost 7 bases to trimming and J lost 2 bases; unmatched junction nucleotides: 7. CDR1 and CDR2 (germline): MDHEN, SYDVKM.

The chain couples TRBV4-2 to TRBJ2-3, with D maybe TRBD1 (6 bases). Trimming left V 4 bases short and J 2 bases short, with 13 bases between. The CDR3 is 15 amino acids. The germline V gene encodes CDR1 LGHNA and CDR2 YNFKEQ. The CDR3 bases are TGTGCCAGCAGCCTGGGACAATCATCCACAGATACGCAGTATTTT. Translated: CASSLGQSSTDTQYF.

In this sample, this clone turned up a few times. This sequence joins TRBV9 and TRBJ2-3, with D possibly matching TRBD2 (6 bases). Per the germline V gene, CDR1 is SGDLS and CDR2 is YYNGEE. The CDR3 is 14 residues long. V shed 0 bases and J shed 5 bases, with 10 bases lying between them. The CDR3, as DNA: TGTGCCAGCAGCGTAGGGGGTAGCGGAGATACGCAGTATTTT. Translation gives CASSVGGSGDTQYF.

This clone was found once. The CDR3, as DNA: TGTGCCAGCAGTGAACCCGGGAACGAGCAGTACTTC. It yields the protein CASSEPGNEQYF. This chain links TRBV2 with TRBJ2-7; perhaps TRBD2 as D (5 bases). The CDR3 extends over 12 amino acids. The germline V gene encodes CDR1 SNHLY and CDR2 FYNNEI. The V gene lost 2 bases and the J gene lost 5 bases, with 7 bases spanning the gap.

The rearrangement links TRBV5-1 to TRBJ1-5, with D unresolved. V lost 1 base to trimming and J lost 0 bases, with 8 bases between them. Germline-derived CDR1 and CDR2 are SGHRS and YFSETQ. The CDR3 runs 15 residues. CDR3 loop: CASSLSGVSNQPQHF. In DNA form, the CDR3 reads TGCGCCAGCAGCTTGTCCGGGGTTAGCAATCAGCCCCAGCATTTT.

The CDR3 DNA reads as TGTGCCAGCAGCCCTCGACTAGCGGGAGAGGGCTACGAGCAGTACTTC. It translates to CASSPRLAGEGYEQYF. The rearrangement links TRBV4-2 to TRBJ2-7, with 12 bases matching TRBD2. V trimming: 4 bases; J trimming: 3 bases; junction bases outside the gene matches: 7. Per the germline V gene, CDR1 is LGHNA and CDR2 is YNFKEQ. This CDR3 is 16 amino acids long.

J is TRBJ2-7 and V is TRBV11-2; 8 nucleotides agree with TRBD2. Unmatched junction bases numbered 8, after V lost 6 bases and J lost 7 bases. Germline V lookup: CDR1 SGHAT, CDR2 FQNNGV. CDR3 size: 13 residues. The CDR3 coding sequence is TGTGCCAGCAGGAGGGCTGGCGGGAGGGAGCAGTACTTC. This translates into CASRRAGGREQYF.

The V and J genes are TRBV5-1 and TRBJ2-4; a possible D gene is TRBD1 (6 bases). Germline lookup yields CDR1 SGHRS and CDR2 YFSETQ. The CDR3 covers 13 residues. The V end lost 3 bases, the J end lost 8 bases, and 12 bases lay between the germline ends. Here the CDR3 reads CASSSDRLDIQYF. The CDR3 DNA sequence: TGCGCCAGCAGCTCTGACAGGTTAGACATTCAGTACTTC. The whole variable domain, remainder taken from reference TRBV5-1 and TRBJ2-4, is KAGVTQTPRYLIKTRGQQVTLSCSPISGHRSVSWYQQTPGQGLQFLFEYFSETQRNKGNFPGRFSGRQFSNSRSEMNVSTLELGDSALYLCASSSDRLDIQYFGAGTRLSVL.

The chain links TRBV19 to TRBJ1-5; perhaps TRBD1 as D (6 bases). Deletions cut 3 bases from V and 5 bases from J, with 14 bases between. This CDR3 is built from 15 residues. The germline V gene encodes CDR1 LNHDA and CDR2 SQIVND (reference sequence). In nucleotides, the CDR3 is TGTGCCAGTAGTATGGGACATCCCGGGGATCAGCCCCAGCATTTT. Protein product: CASSMGHPGDQPQHF.

In its sample, this clone was seen a few times. This chain connects TRBV2 to TRBJ2-1, with TRBD1 as a possible D gene (6 bases). V lost 2 bases, J lost 3 bases, and 11 bases lay in between. This CDR3 contains 15 residues. From germline, CDR1 is SNHLY and CDR2 FYNNEI. The CDR3, as DNA: TGTGCCAGCAGTGAACTTGGGGGCAGCTACAATGAGCAGTTCTTC. Its protein product is CASSELGGSYNEQFF.

This clone was found once. The chain recombines TRBV6-4 with TRBJ2-1, with 10 positions matching TRBD1. CDR1 and CDR2 (germline): MRHNA, SNTAGT. The CDR3 covers 14 residues. The V gene end was trimmed by 6 bases and the J gene end by 7 bases; junction bases not matched to a gene: 6. CDR3 amino acids: CASSDGQGGNEQFF. CDR3 DNA: TGTGCCAGCAGCGACGGACAGGGGGGGAATGAGCAGTTCTTC.

This clone appeared a few times. V gene TRBV30 combines with J gene TRBJ1-6, with 7 nucleotides matching TRBD1. Germline V CDR1 and CDR2: GTSNPN, SVGIG (reference sequence). CDR3 length equals 15 residues. The J segment lost 5 bases and the V segment lost 1 base, leaving 5 bases of the junction unmatched. The CDR3 nucleotides are TGTGCCTGGAGTGGGGTCGGGACAGATAATTCACCCCTCCACTTT. This gives the protein CAWSGVGTDNSPLHF.

This chain connects TRBV30 to TRBJ2-7; no definite D call. V shed 5 bases and J shed 9 bases, with 20 bases lying between them. CDR1 is GTSNPN, CDR2 SVGIG, per germline (reference sequence). The CDR3 consists of 13 residues. For the CDR3, the DNA is TGTGCCTGGCCGAGTTTTGGTGATTTCGGGCAGTACTTC. This encodes CAWPSFGDFGQYF.

This clone occurred a few times. The V and J genes are TRBV5-6 and TRBJ2-6; D is undetermined. Germline V gene data show CDR1 as SGHDT and CDR2 as YYEEEE. The CDR3 has 19 amino acids. The germline V and J ends were trimmed by 2 bases and 2 bases, with 20 bases remaining between them. The DNA for the CDR3 is TGTGCCAGCAGCTTAATGCAGGCAAGGTTTATCGCTGGGGCCAACGTCCTGACTTTC. Its protein is CASSLMQARFIAGANVLTF.

This chain connects TRBV4-1 to TRBJ1-5; D is perhaps TRBD1 (5 bases). V was shortened by 4 bases and J by 13 bases, with 20 bases between the two germline ends. The CDR3 is 14 residues long. The germline CDR1 and CDR2 sequences are MGHRA and YSYEKL. CDR3 in amino acids: CASSLPGEAGQQHF. The CDR3 nucleotides read TGCGCCAGCAGCCTCCCCGGGGAGGCAGGGCAACAGCATTTT.

This clone was seen just once. The chain combines TRBV27 with TRBJ2-7; D ambiguous. The germline V and J ends were trimmed by 5 bases and 1 base, with 9 bases remaining between them. This CDR3 has 13 amino acids. Germline V gene sequence: CDR1 MNHEY, CDR2 SMNVEV (reference sequence). The CDR3 DNA is TGTGCCAGCAGTCCTGACACATCCTACGAGCAGTACTTC. Encoded protein: CASSPDTSYEQYF.

Concerning this clone itself: Other DNA sequences in this sample translate to the same CDR3. The rearrangement uses TRBV7-7 and TRBJ2-3, with 9 bases aligning to TRBD2. The length of the CDR3 is 14 residues. V was clipped by 1 base and J by 6 bases; unmatched bases: 2. Germline V CDR1 and CDR2: SSHAT, FNYEAQ (reference sequence). The CDR3 sequence: CASSLGLAGDTQYF. The CDR3 DNA follows: TGTGCCAGCAGCTTAGGGCTAGCGGGGGATACGCAGTATTTT.

The J gene is TRBJ1-5, the V gene TRBV2, with 10 bases identical to TRBD1. J was trimmed by 4 bases and V by 6 bases; bases with no gene match: 6. The germline V gene encodes CDR1 SNHLY and CDR2 FYNNEI. The CDR3 consists of 15 residues. The CDR3 coding sequence is TGTGCCAGCAGGACCTGGACAGGGGGGAATCAGCCCCAGCATTTT. Its protein is CASRTWTGGNQPQHF.